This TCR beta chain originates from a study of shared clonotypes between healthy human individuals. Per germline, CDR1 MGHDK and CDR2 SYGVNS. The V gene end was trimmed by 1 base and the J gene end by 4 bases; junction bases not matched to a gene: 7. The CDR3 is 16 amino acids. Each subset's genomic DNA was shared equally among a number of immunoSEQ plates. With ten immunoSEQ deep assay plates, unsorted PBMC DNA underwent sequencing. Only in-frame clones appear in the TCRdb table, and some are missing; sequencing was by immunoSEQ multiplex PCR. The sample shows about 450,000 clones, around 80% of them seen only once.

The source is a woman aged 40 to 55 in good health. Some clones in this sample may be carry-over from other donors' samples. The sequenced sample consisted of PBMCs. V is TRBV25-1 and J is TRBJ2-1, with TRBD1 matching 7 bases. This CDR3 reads CASSELETGFYNEQFF. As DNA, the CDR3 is TGTGCCAGCAGTGAATTGGAGACAGGGTTTTACAATGAGCAGTTCTTC.